The clone carrying this T cell receptor beta chain was counted ten times or more. The antigen is not known. This sample is drawn from a study of T cell repertoires in cytomegalovirus infection. Study-wide background: Matching HLA type, along with CMV infection, was indicated by public TCR beta signatures.

General observations from the study: HLA-C-restricted TCR beta clonotypes specific for CMV led the ex vivo response. Cumulative frequency of public TCR beta families picked out carriers of CMV plus the relevant HLA.

TCRdb processed the reads anew with MiXCR; each CDR3 protein has one entry. Seen here are around 260,000 distinct CDR3 sequences, around 8.7% observed once, and the top ten hold roughly 15%. V lost 10 bases and J 5 bases, leaving 11 bases between the germline ends. The CDR3 has 11 residues. Per the germline V gene, CDR1 is MDHEN and CDR2 is SYDVKM. The sequence was collected from a human donor in good health (CMV status not recorded). Some clones in this sample may be carry-over from other donors' samples. The specimen sequenced was PBMCs. This chain joins TRBV28 and TRBJ1-2, with D possibly being TRBD1 (5 bases). In nucleotides, the CDR3 is TGTGCCACACGCGGGGGTTATGGCTACACCTTC. Protein sequence: CATRGGYGYTF.